The table lists the clone carrying this T cell receptor beta chain with many counts. This sample is part of a study of T cells in Graves' hyperthyroidism and ophthalmopathy. TCR beta CDR3 region amplification was performed from RNA transcripts. Primed by the HTBI set, a first-round RT-PCR was run on the TCR CDR3. TCRdb independently ran MiXCR on the multiplex PCR reads; one entry per CDR3 protein. The sample holds under 350,000 distinct CDR3 sequences, 15% to 20% seen once. This receptor was obtained from a woman aged 45-59 years with Graves' hyperthyroidism. The sequenced material came from blood.

The CDR3 is CASSLSAGGPDTQYF. CDR3 nucleotides: TGTGCCAGCAGCCTCTCGGCGGGAGGACCAGATACGCAGTATTTT. The J gene is TRBJ2-3, the V gene TRBV3-1; 8 bases match TRBD2. This CDR3 has 15 residues. Germline trimming cut 4 bases from V and 4 bases from J; bases unmatched to any gene: 7. The germline V gene has CDR1 LGHDT and CDR2 YNNKEL (reference sequence).